A single sample gave rise to the 29 T cell receptor beta chains below, sequenced in a study of blood T cell repertoires in COVID-19. Some clones are missing from TCRdb's copy, which holds only in-frame ones; the method was immunoSEQ multiplex PCR. Of over 250,000 clones detected, around 90% appear once; the ten largest clones hold about a tenth. The sequencing sample was made of peripheral blood. The receptor source for this set is a woman in her seventies with COVID-19, enrolled during active disease.

The rearrangement uses TRBV5-1 and TRBJ2-3; D is unresolved. CDR1 and CDR2 (germline): SGHRS, YFSETQ. This CDR3 spans 14 amino acids. V was pared by 0 bases and J by 4 bases, with 9 bases between. CDR3 in amino acids: CASSLGHGSDTQYF. In nucleotides, the CDR3 is TGCGCCAGCAGCTTGGGACATGGCTCAGATACGCAGTATTTT. Filled out from reference TRBV5-1 and TRBJ2-3, the complete variable domain reads KAGVTQTPRYLIKTRGQQVTLSCSPISGHRSVSWYQQTPGQGLQFLFEYFSETQRNKGNFPGRFSGRQFSNSRSEMNVSTLELGDSALYLCASSLGHGSDTQYFGPGTRLTVL.

This clone was counted between two and nine times. The chain couples TRBV19 to TRBJ1-1; 10 bases line up with TRBD1. There are 15 residues in the CDR3. The V gene end was trimmed by 5 bases and the J gene end by 3 bases; junction bases not matched to a gene: 6. CDR1 is LNHDA, CDR2 SQIVND, per germline (reference sequence). For the CDR3, the DNA is TGTGCCAGTAGTTTGGGACAGGGGCGGTACACTGAAGCTTTCTTT. The encoded protein is CASSLGQGRYTEAFF.

The chain is built from TRBV27 and TRBJ2-7; 8 bases fit TRBD2. Germline V lookup: CDR1 MNHEY, CDR2 SMNVEV (reference sequence). The CDR3 sequence is 16 residues long. V dropped 5 bases and J dropped 2; count of bases not matched to a gene: 11. The chain's CDR3 is CASSAGTRGGAYEQYF. In nucleotides, the CDR3 is TGTGCCAGCAGTGCCGGGACTAGAGGGGGGGCCTACGAGCAGTACTTC.

The chain joins TRBV28 to TRBJ1-4, with a weak D call TRBD1 (6 bases). The CDR3 covers 14 residues. The germline V and J ends were trimmed by 10 bases and 6 bases, with 18 bases remaining between them. Germline lookup yields CDR1 MDHEN and CDR2 SYDVKM. The CDR3 nucleotides read TGTGCCACCTCTACAGGGCCGGGGTATGAAAAACTGTTTTTT. This sequence encodes CATSTGPGYEKLFF. Full variable domain (missing parts from reference TRBV28 and TRBJ1-4): DVKVTQSSRYLVKRTGEKVFLECVQDMDHENMFWYRQDPGLGLRLIYFSYDVKMKEKGDIPEGYSVSREKKERFSLILESASTNQTSMYLCATSTGPGYEKLFFGSGTQLSVL.

This sequence joins TRBV5-1 and TRBJ1-3, with 8 positions matching TRBD1. Looked up from germline, CDR1 is SGHRS and CDR2 is YFSETQ. There are 15 residues in the CDR3. V was pared by 4 bases and J by 2 bases, with 5 bases of the junction left unmatched. The CDR3 spells CASSAAGGTGNTIYF. For the CDR3, the DNA is TGCGCCAGCAGCGCCGCAGGGGGCACTGGAAACACCATATATTTT. Variable domain in full (rest from reference TRBV5-1 and TRBJ1-3): KAGVTQTPRYLIKTRGQQVTLSCSPISGHRSVSWYQQTPGQGLQFLFEYFSETQRNKGNFPGRFSGRQFSNSRSEMNVSTLELGDSALYLCASSAAGGTGNTIYFGEGSWLTVV.

CDR3 residues: CASSTRDRGRNEQYF. CDR3 sequence (DNA): TGTGCCAGCAGCACCCGGGACAGGGGGCGCAACGAGCAGTACTTC. The V gene is TRBV11-3, the J gene TRBJ2-7; 12 bases match TRBD1. The CDR3 has 15 amino acids. Trimming at V came to 5 bases and at J to 5 bases, leaving 7 bases not matched to a gene. Germline CDR1 is SGHNT and CDR2 is YENEEA.

This sequence joins TRBV28 and TRBJ2-1, with D possibly TRBD2 on 5 matching bases. The V end was cut by 8 bases, the J end by 13 bases, with 21 bases between. This CDR3 has 13 amino acids. In germline, CDR1 is MDHEN, CDR2 SYDVKM. The CDR3 region is CASGTRGFMEQFF. DNA of the CDR3: TGTGCCAGCGGAACCCGAGGGTTTATGGAACAGTTCTTC.

The rearrangement uses TRBV14 and TRBJ1-4, with D unresolved. Trimming took off 3 bases at V and 7 bases at J, with 15 bases between the two ends. The CDR3 consists of 15 residues. In germline, CDR1 is SGHDN, CDR2 FVKESK. In nucleotides, the CDR3 is TGTGCCAGCAGCCATCTGAGGCAGCGGGGTGAAAAACTGTTTTTT. This gives the protein CASSHLRQRGEKLFF.

V is TRBV12-5 and J is TRBJ2-5; D is unclear. The V and J ends lost 5 bases and 3 bases respectively, with 4 bases between them. From germline, CDR1 is LGHNT and CDR2 FRNRAP. This CDR3 has 11 amino acids. CDR3 amino acids: CASGLEETQYF. Written as DNA, the CDR3 is TGTGCTAGTGGTCTAGAAGAGACCCAGTACTTC.

J is TRBJ1-5 and V is TRBV28; tentative D call: TRBD1 (5 bases). The V gene's germline CDR1 is MDHEN and CDR2 SYDVKM. V lost 2 bases to trimming and J lost 4 bases, with 12 bases between them. This CDR3 is 15 amino acids long. The CDR3 is CASSLISGGNQPQHF. In DNA form, the CDR3 reads TGTGCCAGCAGTTTAATCTCGGGGGGAAATCAGCCCCAGCATTTT. The full variable domain, completed using reference TRBV28 and TRBJ1-5, is DVKVTQSSRYLVKRTGEKVFLECVQDMDHENMFWYRQDPGLGLRLIYFSYDVKMKEKGDIPEGYSVSREKKERFSLILESASTNQTSMYLCASSLISGGNQPQHFGDGTRLSIL.

The chain combines TRBV10-3 with TRBJ2-2, with TRBD2 matching 13 bases. The length of the CDR3 is 16 residues. The V segment lost 10 bases and the J segment 0 bases; nucleotides outside the gene matches: 5. Germline-derived CDR1 and CDR2 are ENHRY and SYGVKD. The CDR3: CASSGLAGPNTGELFF. The CDR3 nucleotides are TGTGCCAGCTCGGGACTAGCGGGACCGAACACCGGGGAGCTGTTTTTT.

This clone was found once. This chain connects TRBV5-1 to TRBJ1-2; D not certain. The V end lost 1 base, the J end lost 9 bases, and 16 bases lay between the germline ends. Germline CDR1 reads SGHRS; CDR2 reads YFSETQ. The CDR3 consists of 14 residues. This CDR3 reads CASSLSRRDFRYTF. The CDR3 DNA reads TGCGCCAGCAGCTTGTCCAGACGCGACTTTCGCTACACCTTC. The entire variable domain, with the rest obtained from reference TRBV5-1 and TRBJ1-2, is as follows: KAGVTQTPRYLIKTRGQQVTLSCSPISGHRSVSWYQQTPGQGLQFLFEYFSETQRNKGNFPGRFSGRQFSNSRSEMNVSTLELGDSALYLCASSLSRRDFRYTFGSGTRLTVV.

The rearrangement uses TRBV12-3 or TRBV12-4 and TRBJ2-5, with D possibly matching TRBD2 (5 bases). Trimming cost V 6 bases and J 4 bases, with 12 bases left between them. This CDR3 is built from 13 residues. CDR3 amino acids: CASSGPEGETQYF. CDR3 nucleotides: TGTGCCAGCAGCGGCCCCGAGGGAGAGACCCAGTACTTC.

The J gene is TRBJ2-7, the V gene TRBV30; 9 bases map to TRBD2. Per the germline V gene, CDR1 is GTSNPN and CDR2 is SVGIG (reference sequence). The J segment lost 5 bases and the V segment lost 8 bases, leaving 10 bases of the junction unmatched. The CDR3 has 13 residues. CDR3 in DNA: TGTGCCCTCGTGGCGGGGGGGGTAAACGAGCAGTACTTC. It specifies CALVAGGVNEQYF.

The J gene is TRBJ2-1, the V gene TRBV5-4; D is uncertain. CDR3 size: 12 residues. Germline V gene data show CDR1 as SGHNT and CDR2 as YYREEE (reference sequence). V dropped 0 bases and J dropped 9 bases, with 7 bases sitting between them. The CDR3 DNA reads as TGTGCCAGCAGCTTGGTTAGAGGTGAGCAGTTCTTC. Amino acid sequence: CASSLVRGEQFF. Full variable domain (missing parts from reference TRBV5-4 and TRBJ2-1): ETGVTQSPTHLIKTRGQQVTLRCSSQSGHNTVSWYQQALGQGPQFIFQYYREEENGRGNFPPRFSGLQFPNYSSELNVNALELDDSALYLCASSLVRGEQFFGPGTRLTVL.

Comment on this clone: Other DNA sequences in this specimen translate into the identical CDR3. The chain carries TRBV3-1 (or the pseudogene TRBV3-2) and TRBJ2-7, with a tentative D call TRBD1 (6 bases). The CDR3 consists of 13 residues. Trimming removed 0 bases at V and 4 bases at J, with 7 bases between. Germline lookup yields CDR1 LGHDT and CDR2 YNNKEL (reference sequence). CDR3 nucleotides: TGTGCCAGCAGCCAAGAAGGGGGTTACGAGCAGTACTTC. It translates to CASSQEGGYEQYF.

This clone was found a few times. This chain links TRBV5-1 with TRBJ1-1, with TRBD1 identical over 8 bases. Germline V CDR1 and CDR2: SGHRS, YFSETQ. J lost 0 bases, V lost 0 bases, and 10 bases had no gene match. The CDR3 has 18 amino acids. The CDR3 bases are TGCGCCAGCAGCTTGGGTTTTCGGACAGGGATGATGAACACTGAAGCTTTCTTT. It is translated as CASSLGFRTGMMNTEAFF.

The chain is built from TRBV7-9 and TRBJ1-2; 7 nucleotides agree with TRBD1. Germline V gene lookup returns CDR1 SEHNR and CDR2 FQNEAQ (reference sequence). After removal of 10 bases from V and 4 bases from J, the junction contained 9 bases not matched to a gene. The CDR3 has 13 amino acids. The DNA for the CDR3 is TGTGCCATCCTGACAGGGTCCGCCTATGGCTACACCTTC. It is translated as CAILTGSAYGYTF. The whole variable domain, filled in from reference TRBV7-9 and TRBJ1-2, reads DTGVSQNPRHKITKRGQNVTFRCDPISEHNRLYWYRQTLGQGPEFLTYFQNEAQLEKSRLLSDRFSAERPKGSFSTLEIQRTEQGDSAMYLCAILTGSAYGYTFGSGTRLTVV.

The V and J genes are TRBV21-1 and TRBJ2-7; the table's D call, TRBD1, has no DNA check behind it. TRBV21-1 is noted as a pseudogene. This CDR3 has 15 amino acids. The CDR3 DNA reads as TGTGCCAGCACCCCACGCGTTAAAAGGGGAAACGAGCAGTACTTC. This translates into CASTPRVKRGNEQYF.

The chain has TRBV19 and TRBJ1-5, with D possibly matching TRBD1 (5 bases). V was clipped by 4 bases and J by 7 bases, with 14 bases between them. The CDR3 has 14 amino acids. Germline V gives CDR1 LNHDA, CDR2 SQIVND (reference sequence). CDR3 sequence reads: CASSSGQGTQPQHF. CDR3 sequence (DNA): TGTGCCAGTAGTAGTGGGCAGGGAACCCAGCCCCAGCATTTT.

The chain couples TRBV19 to TRBJ2-7; D might be TRBD1 (6 bases). CDR3 size: 15 residues. V lost 5 bases, J lost 0 bases, and 14 bases lay in between. Germline-derived CDR1 and CDR2 are LNHDA and SQIVND (reference sequence). CDR3 residues: CASSPFRQASYEQYF. The CDR3 nucleotides read TGTGCCAGTAGTCCCTTCCGACAGGCCTCCTACGAGCAGTACTTC.

The J gene is TRBJ1-6, the V gene TRBV27, with TRBD1 matching 9 bases. Per germline, CDR1 MNHEY and CDR2 SMNVEV (reference sequence). There are 16 residues in the CDR3. Unmatched junction bases numbered 8, after V lost 4 bases and J lost 7 bases. The CDR3 sequence is CASSSFGTGLNSPLHF. The CDR3 DNA follows: TGTGCCAGCAGTTCCTTTGGGACAGGGCTCAATTCACCCCTCCACTTT.

The gene calls are TRBV29-1 and TRBJ1-3, with D uncertain. The ends were cut back, 4 bases at V and 2 bases at J, with 9 bases in the middle. Germline V gene data show CDR1 as SQVTM and CDR2 as ANQGSEA. The CDR3 length is 13 residues. The CDR3 spells CSVVTVAGNTIYF. CDR3 coding DNA: TGCAGCGTTGTAACAGTCGCTGGAAACACCATATATTTT.

The chain carries TRBV19 and TRBJ2-7; D remains ambiguous. V lost 3 bases to trimming and J lost 3 bases, with 15 bases between them. CDR1 is LNHDA, CDR2 SQIVND, per germline (reference sequence). The CDR3 covers 15 residues. DNA for the CDR3: TGTGCCAGTAGTATGAAACCCACAGCCTTCTACGAGCAGTACTTC. Encoded protein: CASSMKPTAFYEQYF. Full variable domain (remainder filled in from reference TRBV19 and TRBJ2-7): DGGITQSPKYLFRKEGQNVTLSCEQNLNHDAMYWYRQDPGQGLRLIYYSQIVNDFQKGDIAEGYSVSREKKESFPLTVTSAQKNPTAFYLCASSMKPTAFYEQYFGPGTRLTVT.

The rearrangement uses TRBV29-1 and TRBJ2-3, with a tentative D call TRBD1 (5 bases). This CDR3 spans 15 amino acids. Germline CDR1 is SQVTM and CDR2 is ANQGSEA. V was trimmed by 3 bases and J by 0 bases, leaving 13 bases between them. The CDR3 bases are TGCAGCGTTGAGTTGCAGGGTAGGAGCACAGATACGCAGTATTTT. As protein: CSVELQGRSTDTQYF.

The chain links TRBV6-5 to TRBJ2-7; 10 bases are shared with TRBD1. Germline-derived CDR1 and CDR2 are MNHEY and SVGAGI. V trimming: 7 bases; J trimming: 6 bases; junction bases outside the gene matches: 9. This CDR3 comprises 14 residues. CDR3: CASTRGTGDGEQYF. The CDR3 coding sequence is TGTGCCAGCACCCGAGGGACAGGGGACGGCGAGCAGTACTTC.

The chain carries TRBV6-6 and TRBJ1-4, with TRBD1 matching over 10 bases. CDR1 and CDR2 from the germline V gene are MNHNY and SVGAGI (reference sequence). The CDR3 extends over 17 amino acids. The V gene end was trimmed by 5 bases and the J gene end by 6 bases; junction bases not matched to a gene: 12. The CDR3 nucleotides read TGTGCCAGCAGTCTTTTGGGGACCGGGACAGGGGATGAAAAACTGTTTTTT. Translation gives CASSLLGTGTGDEKLFF.

This chain uses TRBV6-5 with TRBJ1-2; D remains ambiguous. Germline CDR1 is MNHEY and CDR2 is SVGAGI. The CDR3 contains 10 residues. Trimming pared 6 bases from V and 5 bases from J, leaving 4 bases between. CDR3 coding DNA: TGTGCCAGCAGCGAGTATGGCTACACCTTC. Amino acids: CASSEYGYTF.

The chain links TRBV20-1 to TRBJ2-5; D gene unclear. Trimming left V 5 bases short and J 3 bases short, with 4 bases between. CDR3 size: 10 residues. The V gene's germline CDR1 is DFQATT and CDR2 SNEGSKA (reference sequence). The CDR3 nucleotides are TGCAGTGCTGGCAAAGAGACCCAGTACTTC. Protein product: CSAGKETQYF.